The T cell receptor beta chain under discussion was sequenced for a study of radiotherapy plus CTLA-4 blockade in lung cancer. This table comes from immunoSEQ multiplex PCR, and its TCRdb copy is limited to in-frame clones, with some not included. The sample contains over 100,000 clones, roughly 86% of which appear only once. V was clipped by 5 bases and J by 6 bases, with 13 bases between them. Germline values: CDR1 MNHNY, CDR2 SVGAGI (reference sequence). The CDR3 contains 14 residues. This chain connects TRBV6-6 to TRBJ2-2, with D possibly matching TRBD1 (6 bases). This clonotype was sampled from a human donor with non-small cell lung cancer that progressed on radiotherapy plus ipilimumab. Some clones in this sample may be carry-over from other donors' samples. Sample: peripheral blood, taken from a patient treated with radiotherapy plus ipilimumab. In DNA form, the CDR3 reads TGTGCCAGCAGTAGAAACAGGGATGCCGGGGAGCTGTTTTTT. This codes for CASSRNRDAGELFF.